A single sample is the source of the 28 T cell receptor beta chains below, sequenced in a study of shared clonotypes between healthy human individuals. Sequenced by immunoSEQ multiplex PCR; TCRdb stores in-frame clones only, minus some. The data hold about 520,000 clones, with roughly 80% observed a single time. Sample: PBMCs. Receptors were obtained from a woman between 35 and 50 years old in good health. Some clones in this sample may be carry-over from other donors' samples.

This chain joins TRBV28 and TRBJ1-2; weak D call: TRBD1 (5 bases). The CDR3 runs to 15 residues. Germline V gives CDR1 MDHEN, CDR2 SYDVKM. Trimming removed 3 bases from V and 2 bases from J, with 13 bases in between. The CDR3 sequence is CASSLVSSGNYGYTF. In DNA, the CDR3 is TGTGCCAGCAGTTTGGTATCCTCAGGGAACTATGGCTACACCTTC.

This clone came up a few times. This likely came from a read error, as a far larger clone is one base away. The J gene is TRBJ1-1, the V gene TRBV29-1; TRBD1 is a possible D gene (5 bases). This CDR3 region has 12 residues. Germline-derived CDR1 and CDR2 are SQVTM and ANQGSEA. The V and J ends lost 6 bases and 7 bases respectively, with 15 bases between them. CDR3 nucleotides: TGCAGCGTGGCGAGAGGGGCCAATGAAGCTTTCTTT. Translated: CSVARGANEAFF. Complete variable domain (other parts from reference TRBV29-1 and TRBJ1-1): SAVISQKPSRDICQRGTSLTIQCQVDSQVTMMFWYRQQPGQSLTLIATANQGSEATYESGFVIDKFPISRPNLTFSTLTVSNMSPEDSSIYLCSVARGANEAFFGQGTRLTVV.

This clone has a handful of counts. The chain links TRBV30 to TRBJ2-2; a weak D match, TRBD2 (7 bases). Germline V CDR1 and CDR2: GTSNPN, SVGIG (reference sequence). The CDR3 runs to 17 residues. The germline V and J ends were trimmed by 6 bases and 3 bases, with 23 bases remaining between them. The DNA for the CDR3 is TGTGCCTGTAGTAGGGGGAGGCTAGCGGACCACACCGGGGAGCTGTTTTTT. Protein: CACSRGRLADHTGELFF.

With regard to this clone: This likely came from a read error, as a far larger clone is one base away. Other DNA sequences within the sample encode an identical CDR3. The CDR3 DNA reads TGTGCCAGTAGCCAAGTATCTGGTTCCCACGGCTACACCTTC. Translation: CASSQVSGSHGYTF. The chain uses TRBV4-2 and TRBJ1-2; D unclear. The V gene's germline CDR1 is LGHNA and CDR2 YNFKEQ. This CDR3 region has 14 residues.

As to this clone: This specimen includes other DNA sequences encoding the same CDR3. The chain links TRBV29-1 to TRBJ2-5; D not certain. The germline V gene encodes CDR1 SQVTM and CDR2 ANQGSEA. This CDR3 has 12 amino acids. V lost 3 bases to trimming and J lost 4 bases, with 9 bases between them. CDR3 DNA: TGCAGCGTTGAGGGCTGGGGAGAGACCCAGTACTTC. The encoded protein is CSVEGWGETQYF.

This clone was found many times. This chain uses TRBV5-6 with TRBJ2-1; TRBD2 matches at 14 bases. The CDR3 is 14 amino acids. Trimming cost V 5 bases and J 9 bases; bases outside gene matches: 4. Germline CDR1 is SGHDT and CDR2 is YYEEEE. Here the CDR3 reads CASRTGLAGVEQFF. For the CDR3, the DNA is TGTGCCAGCAGAACGGGACTAGCGGGAGTTGAGCAGTTCTTC.

This clone appeared a single time. The genes are TRBV2 and TRBJ1-5, with TRBD1 matching over 7 bases. J was trimmed by 7 bases and V by 6 bases; bases with no gene match: 6. The germline gives CDR1 SNHLY, CDR2 FYNNEI. The CDR3 has 13 residues. In DNA form, the CDR3 reads TGTGCCAGCAGCGATGACAGGGTGCAGCCCCAGCATTTT. This encodes CASSDDRVQPQHF.

The rearrangement uses TRBV7-2 and TRBJ2-1; D not resolved. CDR1 and CDR2 (germline): SGHTA, FQGNSA. Trimming removed 4 bases from V and 0 bases from J, with 7 bases in between. This CDR3 is 14 amino acids long. In DNA, the CDR3 is TGTGCCAGCAGCTGGGCGAGCTCCTACAATGAGCAGTTCTTC. This translates into CASSWASSYNEQFF.

The chain is built from TRBV5-6 and TRBJ2-3; no reliable D call. V was trimmed by 6 bases and J by 4 bases, leaving 12 bases between them. CDR3 length: 13 residues. Germline CDR1 is SGHDT and CDR2 is YYEEEE. The CDR3 bases are TGTGCCAGCACTCGAGAGTTTTCAGATACGCAGTATTTT. Protein sequence: CASTREFSDTQYF.

The chain has TRBV5-1 and TRBJ2-7, with D perhaps TRBD1 or TRBD2 (6 bases each). This CDR3 is 14 amino acids long. Trimming removed 4 bases from V and 2 bases from J, with 13 bases in between. Germline values: CDR1 SGHRS, CDR2 YFSETQ. CDR3 amino acids: CASSPEGVPYEQYF. CDR3 DNA: TGCGCCAGCAGCCCGGAGGGGGTCCCCTACGAGCAGTACTTC.

The CDR3 DNA is TGTGCCAGCAAAAGTGGGCGCGAGCAGTACTTC. Translation gives CASKSGREQYF. This chain connects TRBV6-5 to TRBJ2-7, with D hard to call. Trimming took 7 bases from V and 6 from J, leaving 10 bases between them. CDR3 length: 11 amino acids. Germline CDR1 reads MNHEY; CDR2 reads SVGAGI.

This clone was seen a few times. A junction boundary mismatches the germline segment, possibly from a read error. The V and J genes are TRBV6-1 and TRBJ1-5; a weak D match, TRBD1 (5 bases). Per the germline V gene, CDR1 is MNHNS and CDR2 is SASEGT. This CDR3 contains 16 residues. This CDR3 is CAISESPGRSNQPQHF. The CDR3 DNA reads TGTGCCATCAGTGAGTCCCCGGGACGGAGCAATCAGCCCCAGCATTTT.

This chain links TRBV7-9 with TRBJ2-1, with D perhaps matching TRBD1 (5 bases). Germline lookup yields CDR1 SEHNR and CDR2 FQNEAQ (reference sequence). V was cut by 10 bases and J by 6 bases, with 22 bases left in between. This CDR3 is 15 amino acids long. DNA of the CDR3: TGTGCCACCAACCCAAGGGGTTTGCTGCTCAATGAGCAGTTCTTC. Translating it yields CATNPRGLLLNEQFF.

The V call is TRBV9, the J call TRBJ2-6, with D perhaps matching TRBD1 or TRBD2 (5 bases each). Trimming cost V 1 base and J 0 bases, with 14 bases left between them. CDR1 and CDR2 (germline): SGDLS, YYNGEE. The CDR3 contains 18 residues. This CDR3 is CASSVRGDHDSGANVLTF. For the CDR3, the DNA is TGTGCCAGCAGCGTAAGAGGGGACCACGACTCTGGGGCCAACGTCCTGACTTTC.

There are a few counts of this clone. The CDR3 spells CASSYLNRGYNEQFF. CDR3 in DNA: TGTGCCAGCAGTTACTTGAACCGAGGGTACAATGAGCAGTTCTTC. J is TRBJ2-1 and V is TRBV6-5, with a tentative D call TRBD2 (5 bases). This CDR3 region has 15 residues. Per the germline V gene, CDR1 is MNHEY and CDR2 is SVGAGI. Deletions cut 1 base from V and 4 bases from J, with 11 bases between.

Here the CDR3 reads CASSFSGRGVGTIYF. CDR3 DNA: TGTGCCAGCAGCTTCTCAGGAAGGGGAGTCGGCACCATATATTTT. The chain uses TRBV5-4 and TRBJ1-3, with a possible D match to TRBD1 (5 bases). The CDR3 has 15 residues. The germline gives CDR1 SGHNT, CDR2 YYREEE (reference sequence). V lost 2 bases and J lost 9, with 18 bases in between.

The chain employs TRBV5-1 and TRBJ2-1; D call uncertain. In germline, CDR1 is SGHRS, CDR2 YFSETQ. Trimming cost V 7 bases and J 1 base, with 12 bases left between them. This CDR3 contains 14 residues. The CDR3 DNA is TGCGCCAGCTCCCATACGTGGTCCTACAATGAGCAGTTCTTC. This sequence encodes CASSHTWSYNEQFF.

This clone was observed once. The chain has TRBV27 and TRBJ2-2; TRBD1 is a possible D gene (6 bases). The germline CDR1 and CDR2 sequences are MNHEY and SMNVEV (reference sequence). CDR3 size: 13 residues. The ends were cut back, 6 bases at V and 3 bases at J, with 8 bases in the middle. This chain's CDR3 is CASRQGYTGELFF. DNA of the CDR3: TGTGCCAGCAGACAGGGATACACCGGGGAGCTGTTTTTT.

About this clone: A read error likely explains this, since a far larger clone differs by one base. The chain uses TRBV28 and TRBJ2-1, with 9 bases fitting TRBD1. The CDR3 spans 12 residues. CDR1 is MDHEN, CDR2 SYDVKM, per germline. The trim removed 8 bases at V and 12 bases at J, leaving 8 bases unmatched. CDR3 nucleotides: TGTGCCAGCGCCGGGGGGACAGGGAGGCAGTTCTTC. This encodes CASAGGTGRQFF.

In the case of this clone: Other DNA sequences in this sample translate to the same CDR3. The chain couples TRBV5-1 to TRBJ2-6, with D possibly matching TRBD1 (6 bases). V lost 0 bases to trimming and J lost 2 bases, with 6 bases between them. The CDR3 extends over 15 amino acids. Germline CDR1 and CDR2: SGHRS and YFSETQ. The CDR3 protein is CASSLEGAGANVLTF. The CDR3 nucleotides read TGCGCCAGCAGCTTGGAGGGGGCTGGGGCCAACGTCCTGACTTTC. Full variable domain (missing parts from reference TRBV5-1 and TRBJ2-6): KAGVTQTPRYLIKTRGQQVTLSCSPISGHRSVSWYQQTPGQGLQFLFEYFSETQRNKGNFPGRFSGRQFSNSRSEMNVSTLELGDSALYLCASSLEGAGANVLTFGAGSRLTVL.

This chain joins TRBV11-2 and TRBJ1-5, with D tentatively TRBD1 (5 bases). CDR1 and CDR2 from the germline V gene are SGHAT and FQNNGV. CDR3 size: 16 residues. Trimming removed 1 base at V and 3 bases at J, with 13 bases between. CDR3 sequence: CASSLVGDGTNQPQHF. The CDR3 nucleotides are TGTGCCAGCAGCTTAGTAGGGGACGGAACCAATCAGCCCCAGCATTTT.

The rearrangement links TRBV9 to TRBJ2-2, with D possibly being TRBD1 or TRBD2 (6 bases each). Per germline, CDR1 SGDLS and CDR2 YYNGEE. With 5 bases removed from V and 1 base from J, the gap between germline ends came to 18 bases. The CDR3 is 17 residues long. CDR3 residues: CASSYTWGAVNTGELFF. The CDR3 DNA reads TGTGCCAGCAGTTACACTTGGGGGGCGGTGAACACCGGGGAGCTGTTTTTT.

Worth noting for this clone: A far larger clone is a single base away, which makes a read error likely. The same CDR3 can be traced to other DNA sequences in this sample. The V gene is TRBV6-5, the J gene TRBJ1-2; TRBD1 matches at 7 bases. This CDR3 is 14 amino acids long. Germline values: CDR1 MNHEY, CDR2 SVGAGI. The CDR3 DNA reads TGTGCCAGCAGTTCCACACAGGGGTCGGTTGGCTACACCTTT. This codes for CASSSTQGSVGYTF.

Comment on this clone: A read error likely explains this, since a far larger clone differs by one base. In the same sample, other DNA sequences code for this CDR3. This chain connects TRBV29-1 to TRBJ2-7; D not certain. Germline V gene lookup returns CDR1 SQVTM and CDR2 ANQGSEA. The CDR3 covers 12 residues. The CDR3 is CSVAAHGYEQYF. CDR3 nucleotide sequence: TGCAGCGTTGCGGCCCACGGTTACGAGCAGTACTTT.

This clone was seen many times. Other DNA sequences in this specimen translate into the identical CDR3. The chain joins TRBV19 to TRBJ2-5, with D tentatively TRBD2 (5 bases). CDR3 length: 11 residues. The V gene's germline CDR1 is LNHDA and CDR2 SQIVND (reference sequence). The V end lost 7 bases, the J end lost 4 bases, and 7 bases lay between the germline ends. Here the CDR3 DNA reads TGTGCCAGTACCAGCGGAGAGACCCAGTACTTC. Residues: CASTSGETQYF.

To note about this clone: A far larger clone lies a single base away; this is likely a read error. The same CDR3 also results from other DNA sequences found in this sample. The V call is TRBV5-6, the J call TRBJ1-1; D is unclear. Germline CDR1 reads SGHDT; CDR2 reads YYEEEE. CDR3 length: 15 residues. The CDR3 region has the DNA TGTACCAGCAGCTATGGGCCGGGCCGTGACACTGAAGCTTTCTTT. It codes for CTSSYGPGRDTEAFF.

J is TRBJ1-1 and V is TRBV9; D not certain. The CDR3 has 15 amino acids. Germline CDR1 SGDLS, CDR2 YYNGEE. Trimming took 0 bases from V and 1 from J, leaving 10 bases between them. Here the CDR3 reads CASSVGSTPNTEAFF. CDR3 in DNA: TGTGCCAGCAGCGTAGGTAGCACCCCGAACACTGAAGCTTTCTTT.

For this clone: It may be a read error: a sequence one base away is much more abundant. The chain recombines TRBV7-3 with TRBJ1-1, with 7 bases identical to TRBD1. Germline trimming cut 4 bases from V and 3 bases from J; bases unmatched to any gene: 2. The germline V gene has CDR1 SGHTA and CDR2 FQGTGA. The CDR3 is 13 residues long. As DNA, the CDR3 is TGTGCCAGCAGCTCGACAGGGCACACTGAAGCTTTCTTT. This gives the protein CASSSTGHTEAFF.